This T cell receptor (beta chain) originates from a study of regulatory T cells in long-lasting Graves disease listed by TCRdb under 2021. Regarding the research as a whole: Antithyroid drugs had been taken for less than 3 months by newly diagnosed Graves' disease patients. A total of roughly 33 samples underwent TCR sequencing: roughly 13 from persistent and approximately 20 from newly diagnosed Graves' disease patients. This study used TCR sequencing and RNA sequencing of peripheral blood to compare persistent Graves' disease patients against newly diagnosed Graves' disease patients. The study took place in China and was registered as a clinical trial. What the authors observed across the whole study: The authors noted that the small sample size was a limitation that may lower accuracy. TRBV28, TRBJ1-2 and TRBJ2-5 were preferentially used in persistent disease, while TRBV20-1 and TRBJ2-1 were favored in newly diagnosed disease. Peripheral blood alone was examined, since thyroid tissue, which constituted the primary lesion, could not be accessed. Sequencing and analysis were restricted to the TCR beta chain. Lower TCR Shannon entropy and fewer highly expanded clones were observed in persistent Graves' disease patients than in newly diagnosed patients, which suggested clonal expansion. Patients with persistent disease shared more public clonotypes (around 3,000) than newly diagnosed patients did (roughly 970).

Ends trimmed: V by 4 bases, J by 1 base; bases unmatched to a gene: 0. The germline V gene (reference sequence) gives CDR1 as SEHNR and CDR2 as FQNEAQ. Reading from cysteine to phenylalanine, the CDR3 counts 14 amino acids. Only the CDR3 DNA stays, 42 bases, in frame from base 1. Libraries came from multiplex PCR. TCRdb records Illumina HiSeq 4000 as the sequencer. To build TCR beta libraries, CDR3 regions were amplified by Arm-PCR using iRepertoire HTBI primers. Gel purification was performed on PCR products prior to sequencing. From the authors' description of their analysis: Gene usage analysis of CDR3 amino acid clonotypes used the approximately 56 TRBV and 14 TRBJ segments found across samples. Filtered high-quality paired reads were merged into contigs using COPE and FqMerger. Contigs were aligned with BLAST to IMGT TRBV, TRBD and TRBJ reference genes, and CDR3 was defined per IMGT. Any clonotype with a frequency above 0.1% was counted as a highly expanded clone. Repertoire diversity was measured by Shannon entropy, and V-J evenness by the Gini coefficient. A clonotype found in more than one individual was treated as public. The public reads were reprocessed in TCRdb via fastp at Q25 and MiXCR, keeping in-frame beta chains. Records with the same CDR3 protein are collapsed into one entry carrying the most frequent genes and DNA. The authors' filters were not applied to this entry. The sample table lists hundreds of thousands of distinct CDR3 sequences, around 15% of them with a count of one. Of the sample, about 24% is held by the ten largest clones.

Taken with the paper, the label for time point translates to: newly diagnosed GD, antithyroid drugs for less than 3 months. For both TCR sequencing and RNA sequencing, RNA was extracted from PBMCs in TRIzol. The diagnosis of Graves' disease was made according to American Thyroid Association guidelines. Patients for the study were recruited at an endocrinology department in Xi'an, China. Each patient gave 8.5 to 9.5 milliliters of peripheral blood, collected in an EDTA anticoagulant tube. Ficoll Paque Plus density gradient separation was used to isolate PBMCs, and no further T cell sorting was done. RNA quality was checked with an Agilent 2100 Bioanalyzer and agarose gel, and concentration with a NanoDrop 2000. This clonotype was observed a handful of times. Its antigen has not been determined. No base qualities exist here, and no much larger clone lies one base off it.

This sequence originates from a female donor with Graves disease. Sequences were derived from peripheral blood mononuclear cells (PBMCs), sampled at new diagnosis, from a patient treated with antithyroid drugs. The V and J genes are TRBV7-9 and TRBJ1-1; TRBD1 agrees with 10 junctional bases. In nucleotides, the sequence is TGTGCCAGCAGCTGGACAGGGGGGAACACTGAAGCTTTCTTT. This gives the protein CASSWTGGNTEAFF.